This TCR beta chain was observed in a study of molecular identifiers for immune sequencing clone quantification. Whole-study results and caveats: Clones above 20 RNA copies contained over 99% of effector molecules and under 1% of naive molecules.

For bulk TCR libraries, previously described methods and listed TCR primers were used. One entry per CDR3 protein, called by TCRdb with MiXCR from the PCR reads. Seen here are about 98,000 distinct CDR3 sequences, less than 35% observed once, and the top ten hold approximately 10%. CDR1 MGHRA and CDR2 YSYEKL come from the germline V gene. The CDR3 runs to 15 residues. V lost 0 bases to trimming and J lost 2 bases, with 11 bases between them. Naive CD8 T cells were picked out by sorting for CD8+CD4-CCR7+CD45RA+. With regard to this clonotype: The target antigen is unknown.

The TCR was taken from a human donor in good health. Some libraries in this study had Jurkat cell RNA spiked in. The sample was naive CD8+ T cells from blood, with Jurkat cell RNA spiked in. Regarding subset: FACS-sorted CD8+CD4-CCR7+CD45RA+ naive T cells. The chain combines TRBV4-1 with TRBJ2-7; D uncertain. CDR3 DNA: TGCGCCAGCAGCCAAGATGTTCCAGGCACCTACGAGCAGTACTTC. It yields the protein CASSQDVPGTYEQYF.